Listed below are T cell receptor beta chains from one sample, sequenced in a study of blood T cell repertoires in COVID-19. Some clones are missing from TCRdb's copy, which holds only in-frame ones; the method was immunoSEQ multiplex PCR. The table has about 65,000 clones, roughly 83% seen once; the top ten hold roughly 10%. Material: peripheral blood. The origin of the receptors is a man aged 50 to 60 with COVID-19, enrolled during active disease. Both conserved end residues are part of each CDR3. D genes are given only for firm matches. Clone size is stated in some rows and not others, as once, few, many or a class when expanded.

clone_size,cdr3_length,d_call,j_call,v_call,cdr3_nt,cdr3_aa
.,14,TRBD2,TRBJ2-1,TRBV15,TGTGCCACCAGCAGTCAAGGGACTAGCGGTGAGCAGTTCTTC,CATSSQGTSGEQFF
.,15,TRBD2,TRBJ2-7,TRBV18,TGTGCCAGCTCACCAGCGCTAGCGGGACTTTACGAGCAGTACTTC,CASSPALAGLYEQYF
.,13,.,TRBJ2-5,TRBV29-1,TGCAGCGCCCTAGGTCTATTGAAAGAGACCCAGTACTTC,CSALGLLKETQYF
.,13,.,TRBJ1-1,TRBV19,TGTGCCAGTAGTGGGACACCGAGCCCTGAAGCTTTCTTT,CASSGTPSPEAFF
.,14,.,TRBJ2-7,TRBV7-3,TGTGCCAGCAGCTTAGCGTCAGGGAGGTACGAGCAGTACTTC,CASSLASGRYEQYF
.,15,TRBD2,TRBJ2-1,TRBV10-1,TGCGCCAGCAGTGAAAGACTAGCGTTCTACAATGAGCAGTTCTTC,CASSERLAFYNEQFF
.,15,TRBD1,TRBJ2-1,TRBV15,TGTGCCACCAGCAGAGCCGCGACAGGGGGCAATGAGCAGTTCTTC,CATSRAATGGNEQFF
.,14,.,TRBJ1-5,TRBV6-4,TGTGCCAGCAGTGAGACAGTACTTAGTCAGCCCCAGCATTTT,CASSETVLSQPQHF
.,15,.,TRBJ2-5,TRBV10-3,TGTGCCATCAGTGAGTCAGGGAGCGGAGGGGAGACCCAGTACTTC,CAISESGSGGETQYF
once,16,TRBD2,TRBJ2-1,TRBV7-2,TGTGCCAGCAGTCGGGAGGGAGGGATCCCCTACAATGAGCAGTTCTTC,CASSREGGIPYNEQFF
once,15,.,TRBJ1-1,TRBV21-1,TGTGCCAGCCTCCCCACCCCCGGGGGGCGCACTGAAGCTTTCTTT,CASLPTPGGRTEAFF
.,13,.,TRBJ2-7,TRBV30,TGTGCCTGGAGTCCCTTGGGGCCAGGCGAGCAGTACTTC,CAWSPLGPGEQYF
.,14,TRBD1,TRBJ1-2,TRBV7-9,TGTGCCAGCAGCAGACAGGGGGCGCGGAATGGCTACACCTTC,CASSRQGARNGYTF
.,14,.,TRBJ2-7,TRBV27,TGTGCCAGCAGTCCTTGGGCAGGGGACCACGAGCAGTACTTC,CASSPWAGDHEQYF
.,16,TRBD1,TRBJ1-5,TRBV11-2,TGTGCCAGCAGCCCGGGGGGGACAGTTAGCAATCAGCCCCAGCATTTT,CASSPGGTVSNQPQHF
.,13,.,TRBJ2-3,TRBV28,TGTGCCAGCAGGACTCTGATGGTAGATACGCAGTATTTT,CASRTLMVDTQYF
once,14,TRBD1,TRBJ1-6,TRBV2,TGTGCCAGCAGGGGGTCAGGGGGTGCTTCACCCCTCCACTTT,CASRGSGGASPLHF
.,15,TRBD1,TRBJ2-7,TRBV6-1,TGTGCCAGCAGTGAACCTCGGACAGGGCGAATCGAGCAGTACTTC,CASSEPRTGRIEQYF
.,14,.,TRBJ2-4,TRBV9,TGTGCCAGCAGCGCAGGACTAAACGGAAACATTCAGTACTTC,CASSAGLNGNIQYF
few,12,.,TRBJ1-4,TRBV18,TGTGCCAGCTCACCCGGGGGGGAAAAACTGTTTTTT,CASSPGGEKLFF
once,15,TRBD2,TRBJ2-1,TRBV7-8,TGTGCCAGCAGCCCAGATGCGGGAGCGAACAATGAGCAGTTCTTC,CASSPDAGANNEQFF
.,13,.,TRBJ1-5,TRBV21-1,TGTGCCAGCGGCGACTCCTACCAACAGCCCCAGCATTTT,CASGDSYQQPQHF
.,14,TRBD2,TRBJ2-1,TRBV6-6,TGTGCCAGCAGTTTTCTAGCGGGGAGGGCTGAGCAGTTCTTC,CASSFLAGRAEQFF
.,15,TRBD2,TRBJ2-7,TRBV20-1,TGCAGTGCTAGTCGACTAGCGGGAGACACCTACGAGCAGTACTTC,CSASRLAGDTYEQYF
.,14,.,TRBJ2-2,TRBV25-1,TGTGCCAGCAGTGGGGACTCGAACACCGGGGAGCTGTTTTTT,CASSGDSNTGELFF
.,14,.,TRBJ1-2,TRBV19,TGTGCCAGTAGCCCAGGGTATATTGGCTATGGCTACACCTTC,CASSPGYIGYGYTF
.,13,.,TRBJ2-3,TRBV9,TGTGCCAGCAGCGTAGCTATCGAAGATACGCAGTATTTT,CASSVAIEDTQYF
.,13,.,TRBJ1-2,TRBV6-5,TGTGCCAGCAGTCGGACAGACAACTATGGCTACACCTTC,CASSRTDNYGYTF
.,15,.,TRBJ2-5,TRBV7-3,TGTGCCAGCAGCTTAAGCGACTCGGATCATGAGACCCAGTACTTC,CASSLSDSDHETQYF
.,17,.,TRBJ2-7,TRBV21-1,.,CASSKEFGTGARDEQYF
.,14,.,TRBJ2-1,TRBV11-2,TGTGCCAGCAGCGCCGCAGGGTCGGGCAATGAGCAGTTCTTC,CASSAAGSGNEQFF
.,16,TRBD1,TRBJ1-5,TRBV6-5,TGTGCCAGCAGTTCGACCGACAGGGGAGGAAATCAGCCCCAGCATTTT,CASSSTDRGGNQPQHF
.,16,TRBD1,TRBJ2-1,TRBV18,TGTGCCAGCTCACCACCTGGGACAGGGGGCTCTAATCAGCAGTTCTTC,CASSPPGTGGSNQQFF
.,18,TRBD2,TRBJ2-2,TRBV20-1,TGCAGTGCTAGTTTCCGGACTAGCGGGAGGGCGAACACCGGGGAGCTGTTTTTT,CSASFRTSGRANTGELFF
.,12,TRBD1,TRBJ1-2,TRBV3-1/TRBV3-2,TGTGCCAGCAGCGACCGACAGGGGGGCTACACCTTC,CASSDRQGGYTF
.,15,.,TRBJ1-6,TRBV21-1,TGTGCCAGCAGCGGGGGGACAGAAGATAATTCACCCCTCCACTTT,CASSGGTEDNSPLHF
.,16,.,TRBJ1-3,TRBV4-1,TGCGCCAGCAGCCCGACCGGGACTTACTCTGGAAACACCATATATTTT,CASSPTGTYSGNTIYF
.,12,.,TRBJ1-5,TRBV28,TGTGCCAGCAGATACAGGGTTCAGCCCCAGCATTTT,CASRYRVQPQHF